The 16 T cell receptor beta chains below were found in one sample sequenced in a study of T-cell memory formation after mild COVID-19. TCRdb itself ran the 5' RACE reads through MiXCR, one entry per CDR3 protein. The sample carries 150,000 to 200,000 distinct CDR3 sequences, about 18% recorded once. The sequencing sample was made of PBMCs or a T cell subset sorted from them (not recorded which). These receptor sequences come from a man aged 18-30 years who had mild COVID-19 (a few samples of this study predate the infection). Cell type and time point are not known.

The chain links TRBV2 to TRBJ1-2; D is unclear. V gave up 6 bases and J gave up 4 bases, with 15 bases separating them. Germline V gives CDR1 SNHLY, CDR2 FYNNEI. The CDR3 has 14 residues. CDR3: CASRATVSAYGYTF. For the CDR3, the DNA is TGTGCCAGCAGGGCCACGGTATCTGCCTATGGCTACACCTTC.

This clonotype was recorded a few times. The junction and the germline gene differ at one end; a read error may be behind it. The genes are TRBV7-7 and TRBJ2-1, with D unclear. The CDR3 consists of 14 residues. Germline V CDR1 and CDR2: SSHAT, FNYEAQ (reference sequence). CDR3 sequence: CASSLEGTYNEQFF. CDR3 nucleotide sequence: TGTGCTAGCAGCTTAGAAGGTACCTACAATGAGCAGTTCTTC.

There are a few counts of this clonotype. The genes are TRBV5-1 and TRBJ2-2, with D possibly being TRBD1 (5 bases). This CDR3 spans 16 amino acids. Deletions cut 5 bases from V and 2 bases from J, with 16 bases between. Germline lookup yields CDR1 SGHRS and CDR2 YFSETQ. The CDR3 sequence is CASSPIGQGNTGELFF. CDR3 coding DNA: TGCGCCAGCAGTCCAATTGGGCAGGGTAACACCGGGGAGCTGTTTTTT.

The chain has TRBV7-3 and TRBJ2-5, with D perhaps TRBD2 (5 bases). The germline V and J ends were trimmed by 3 bases and 5 bases, with 10 bases remaining between them. Germline loops: CDR1 SGHTA, CDR2 FQGTGA. The CDR3 length is 13 residues. The CDR3 bases are TGTGCCAGCAGCTTTGACGGGGAGGAGACCCAGTACTTC. Translation: CASSFDGEETQYF.

The chain carries TRBV7-2 and TRBJ2-3; 7 positions match TRBD2. J gave up 0 bases and V 3 bases, and 6 bases lay outside the gene matches. This CDR3 comprises 16 residues. Germline assignment: CDR1 SGHTA and CDR2 FQGNSA. The CDR3 region is CASSFLGGTSTDTQYF. The CDR3, as DNA: TGTGCCAGCAGCTTCCTCGGGGGGACTAGCACAGATACGCAGTATTTT.

The chain carries TRBV15 and TRBJ1-4; D not resolved. Germline assignment: CDR1 LNHNV and CDR2 YYDKDF (reference sequence). Trimming stripped 1 base from V and 5 bases from J, with 5 bases between. This CDR3 is built from 13 residues. DNA for the CDR3: TGTGCCACCAGCAGAGCTCCGAATGAAAAACTGTTTTTT. It codes for CATSRAPNEKLFF.

The genes are TRBV12-3 or TRBV12-4 and TRBJ1-2; D is possibly TRBD1 (5 bases). The CDR3 covers 14 residues. V lost 6 bases and J 4 bases, leaving 15 bases between the germline ends. This CDR3 is CASSIRAASYGYTF. For the CDR3, the DNA is TGTGCCAGCAGCATCAGGGCGGCAAGCTATGGCTACACCTTC.

This clonotype has more than one count but fewer than ten. The chain is built from TRBV6-2 or TRBV6-3 and TRBJ1-1; D possibly corresponds to TRBD1 (5 bases). Trimming removed 4 bases at V and 9 bases at J, with 12 bases between. Germline V gene lookup returns CDR1 MNHEY and CDR2 SVGEGT. CDR3 length equals 12 residues. The CDR3 nucleotides are TGTGCCAGCAGTTGGGGGTCCAGAAAAGCTTTCTTT. This translates into CASSWGSRKAFF.

The V call is TRBV28, the J call TRBJ1-1, with a tentative D call TRBD1 (6 bases). CDR3 length: 15 amino acids. Germline V gene sequence: CDR1 MDHEN, CDR2 SYDVKM. V shed 6 bases and J shed 1 base, with 15 bases lying between them. DNA for the CDR3: TGTGCCAGCAGCCCACGTGGGGGCGGGAACACTGAAGCTTTCTTT. Protein sequence: CASSPRGGGNTEAFF.

This clonotype was recorded a few times. The V and J genes are TRBV6-2 or TRBV6-3 and TRBJ1-4; D gene uncertain. Germline V gene sequence: CDR1 MNHEY, CDR2 SVGEGT. Between the trimmed V and J ends, which lost 7 bases and 0 bases, there was a span of 6 bases. CDR3 length: 13 amino acids. The CDR3 sequence: CASKAATNEKLFF. CDR3 in DNA: TGTGCCAGCAAGGCAGCAACTAATGAAAAACTGTTTTTT.

This clonotype was detected many times. The V call is TRBV12-3 or TRBV12-4, the J call TRBJ2-1, with TRBD1 matching over 10 bases. The length of the CDR3 is 17 residues. V lost 5 bases and J lost 5; bases outside the gene matches: 12. CDR3 protein: CASSLFPGQGIDNEQFF. CDR3 nucleotides: TGTGCCAGCAGTCTTTTCCCGGGACAGGGGATCGACAATGAGCAGTTCTTC.

CDR3 DNA: TGTGCCAGCAGCTTGATCCCTAGCTCCTACAATGAGCAGTTCTTC. Its translation is CASSLIPSSYNEQFF. V gene TRBV7-9 combines with J gene TRBJ2-1; D not certain. Germline CDR1 and CDR2: SEHNR and FQNEAQ (reference sequence). The V end was cut by 3 bases, the J end by 0 bases, with 9 bases between. The CDR3 sequence is 15 residues long. The variable domain in full, with the rest retrieved from reference TRBV7-9 and TRBJ2-1, is DTGVSQNPRHKITKRGQNVTFRCDPISEHNRLYWYRQTLGQGPEFLTYFQNEAQLEKSRLLSDRFSAERPKGSFSTLEIQRTEQGDSAMYLCASSLIPSSYNEQFFGPGTRLTVL.

This clonotype was seen a few times. This chain uses TRBV3-1 with TRBJ2-1; maybe TRBD2 (5 bases). Looked up from germline, CDR1 is LGHDT and CDR2 is YNNKEL (reference sequence). The CDR3 is 14 residues long. The V and J ends lost 0 bases and 8 bases respectively, with 11 bases between them. The DNA for the CDR3 is TGTGCCAGCAGCCAAGATACTAGGGAACATGAGCAGTTCTTC. Protein: CASSQDTREHEQFF.

J is TRBJ1-5 and V is TRBV12-3 or TRBV12-4; D not resolved. Trimming removed 0 bases at V and 0 bases at J, with 6 bases between. The CDR3 has 15 amino acids. DNA for the CDR3: TGTGCCAGCAGTTTAGCCGATTATAGCAATCAGCCCCAGCATTTT. Its translation: CASSLADYSNQPQHF.

The chain carries TRBV10-3 and TRBJ2-5, with D uncertain. Looked up from germline, CDR1 is ENHRY and CDR2 is SYGVKD. This CDR3 is built from 14 residues. Trimming removed 3 bases from V and 0 bases from J, with 8 bases in between. CDR3 DNA sequence: TGTGCCATCAGTGATTTGGGGAACCAAGAGACCCAGTACTTC. This translates into CAISDLGNQETQYF.

This clonotype was seen a handful of times. J is TRBJ2-3 and V is TRBV20-1, with TRBD2 matching over 7 bases. The germline gives CDR1 DFQATT, CDR2 SNEGSKA (reference sequence). The junction had 12 bases not matched to a gene; V was cut back by 5 bases and J by 4 bases. This CDR3 comprises 15 residues. The CDR3 loop is CSALRAAGYPDTQYF. In nucleotides, the CDR3 is TGCAGTGCTCTGAGGGCAGCGGGGTATCCAGATACGCAGTATTTT.